Included here is one T cell receptor (beta chain) sequence, with context. V lost 0 bases to trimming and J lost 4 bases; unmatched junction nucleotides: 2. There are 15 residues in the CDR3. Germline values: CDR1 LNHNV, CDR2 YYDKDF (reference sequence). These data come from a study of patients and donors after allogeneic stem cell transplantation. Via MiXCR, TCRdb re-called the RT-PCR reads, giving one row per CDR3 protein. The profile shows a few hundred thousand distinct CDR3 sequences, 13% to 15% of them singletons. The clonotype comes from a human donor who was either an allogeneic HSCT recipient or a stem cell or donor lymphocyte infusion donor (not recorded which). It is not recorded whose cells these are; they may come from a transplant donor. The specimen was blood, either unsorted or a sorted T cell fraction (not recorded which). The chain joins TRBV15 to TRBJ1-1; 10 bases are a match to TRBD1. CDR3 in amino acids: CATSREGQGPTEAFF. CDR3 coding DNA: TGTGCCACCAGCAGAGAGGGACAGGGGCCCACTGAAGCTTTCTTT.